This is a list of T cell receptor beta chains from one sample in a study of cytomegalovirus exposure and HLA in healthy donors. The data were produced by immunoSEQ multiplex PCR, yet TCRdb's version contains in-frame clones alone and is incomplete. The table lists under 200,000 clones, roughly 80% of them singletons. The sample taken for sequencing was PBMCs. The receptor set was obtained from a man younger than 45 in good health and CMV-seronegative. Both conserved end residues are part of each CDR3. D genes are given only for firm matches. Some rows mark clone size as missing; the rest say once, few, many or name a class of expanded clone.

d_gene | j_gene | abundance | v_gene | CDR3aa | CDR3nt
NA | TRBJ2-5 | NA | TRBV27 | CASSTLGTREQYF | TGTGCCAGCAGTACTCTTGGCACTAGGGAGCAGTACTTC
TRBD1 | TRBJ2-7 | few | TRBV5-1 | CASSLDRGRGEQYF | TGCGCCAGCAGCTTGGACAGGGGAAGAGGCGAGCAGTACTTC
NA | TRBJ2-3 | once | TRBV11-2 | CASSLQGGISTDTQYF | TGTGCCAGCAGCTTACAAGGGGGAATCAGCACAGATACGCAGTATTTT
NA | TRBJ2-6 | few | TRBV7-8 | CASSLATGPGANVLTF | TGTGCCAGCAGCTTAGCCACAGGGCCTGGGGCCAACGTCCTGACTTTC
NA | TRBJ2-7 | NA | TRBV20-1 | CSARRGYF | TGCAGTGCTCGTAGGGGTTACTTC
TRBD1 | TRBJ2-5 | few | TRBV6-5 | CASSSGTGDRETQYF | TGTGCCAGCAGCTCCGGGACAGGGGACAGGGAGACCCAGTACTTC
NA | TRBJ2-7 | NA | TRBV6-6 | CASSSPDSEYEQYF | TGTGCCAGCAGTTCCCCAGACTCTGAGTACGAGCAGTACTTC
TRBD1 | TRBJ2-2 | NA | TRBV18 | CASSPGTGVGTGELFF | TGTGCCAGCTCACCCGGGACAGGGGTTGGCACCGGGGAGCTGTTTTTT
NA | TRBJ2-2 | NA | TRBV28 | CASTLLGGELFF | TGTGCCAGCACTCTCCTAGGCGGGGAGCTGTTTTTT
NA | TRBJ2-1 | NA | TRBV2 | CASSEGSGLYNEQFF | TGTGCCAGCAGTGAGGGGTCAGGGCTATACAATGAGCAGTTCTTC
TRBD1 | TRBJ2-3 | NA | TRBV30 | CAWSDPGTGFTDTQYF | TGTGCCTGGAGTGATCCCGGGACAGGGTTCACAGATACGCAGTATTTT
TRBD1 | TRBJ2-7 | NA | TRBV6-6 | CASSGDRLYEQYF | TGTGCCAGCAGTGGGGACAGGTTATACGAGCAGTACTTC
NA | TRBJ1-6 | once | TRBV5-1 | CASSTRQENSPLHF | TGCGCCAGCAGCACCCGACAAGAAAATTCACCCCTCCACTTT
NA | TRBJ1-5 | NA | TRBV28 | CASSSAGSPSNQPQHF | TGTGCCTCCTCCTCAGCGGGTTCGCCTAGCAATCAGCCCCAGCATTTT
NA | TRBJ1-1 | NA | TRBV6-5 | CASTANRGYTEAFF | TGTGCCAGCACCGCAAATAGGGGGTATACTGAAGCTTTCTTT
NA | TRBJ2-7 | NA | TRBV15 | CATSPTAFSYEQYF | TGTGCCACCAGCCCTACAGCTTTCTCCTACGAGCAGTACTTC
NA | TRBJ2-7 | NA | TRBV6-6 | CASTDGGGGEQYF | TGTGCCAGCACCGACGGAGGGGGCGGAGAGCAGTACTTC
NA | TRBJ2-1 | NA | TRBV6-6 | CASSYRVDHNEQFF | TGTGCCAGCAGTTACCGGGTCGACCACAATGAGCAGTTCTTC
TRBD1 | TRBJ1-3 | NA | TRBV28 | CASSFTGAGNTIYF | TGTGCCAGCAGTTTTACAGGGGCTGGAAACACCATATATTTT
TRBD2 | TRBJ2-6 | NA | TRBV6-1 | CASMGGTGANVLTF | TGTGCCAGTATGGGGGGGACTGGGGCCAACGTCCTGACTTTC
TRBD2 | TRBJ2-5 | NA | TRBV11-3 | CASSKGAGVETQYF | TGTGCCAGCAGCAAAGGGGCGGGAGTGGAGACCCAGTACTTC
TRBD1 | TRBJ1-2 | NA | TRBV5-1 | CASSLAAGGTSHYGYTF | TGCGCCAGCAGCTTGGCCGCAGGGGGCACGTCCCACTATGGCTACACCTTC
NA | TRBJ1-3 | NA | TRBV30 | CAWKGGPGNTIYF | TGTGCCTGGAAGGGAGGGCCTGGAAACACCATATATTTT
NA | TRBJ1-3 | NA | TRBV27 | CASSPLPSVGNTIYF | TGTGCCAGCAGCCCCCTCCCCTCGGTTGGAAACACCATATATTTT
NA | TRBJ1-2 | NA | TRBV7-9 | CASILPLPNYGYTF | TGTGCCAGCATCCTCCCTCTCCCTAACTATGGCTACACCTTC
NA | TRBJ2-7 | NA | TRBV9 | CASSPAGSSSRYEQYF | TGTGCCAGCAGCCCCGCGGGGTCTAGCTCCCGCTACGAGCAGTACTTC
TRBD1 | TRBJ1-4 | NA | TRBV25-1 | CASSVEQGDEKLFF | TGTGCCAGCAGTGTGGAACAGGGGGATGAAAAACTGTTTTTT
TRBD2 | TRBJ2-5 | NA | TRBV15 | CATSRDRGRGGKETQYF | TGTGCCACCAGCAGAGATCGGGGGCGGGGGGGCAAAGAGACCCAGTACTTC
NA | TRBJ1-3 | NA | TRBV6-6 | CASGGASPAGNTIYF | TGTGCCAGCGGAGGGGCGTCACCTGCGGGAAACACCATATATTTT
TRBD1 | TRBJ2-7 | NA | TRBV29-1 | CSVESGTGVYEQYF | TGCAGCGTTGAGTCCGGGACAGGGGTATACGAGCAGTACTTC
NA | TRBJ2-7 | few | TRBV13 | CASSLDRAYEQYF | TGTGCCAGCAGCTTAGACAGGGCCTACGAGCAGTACTTC